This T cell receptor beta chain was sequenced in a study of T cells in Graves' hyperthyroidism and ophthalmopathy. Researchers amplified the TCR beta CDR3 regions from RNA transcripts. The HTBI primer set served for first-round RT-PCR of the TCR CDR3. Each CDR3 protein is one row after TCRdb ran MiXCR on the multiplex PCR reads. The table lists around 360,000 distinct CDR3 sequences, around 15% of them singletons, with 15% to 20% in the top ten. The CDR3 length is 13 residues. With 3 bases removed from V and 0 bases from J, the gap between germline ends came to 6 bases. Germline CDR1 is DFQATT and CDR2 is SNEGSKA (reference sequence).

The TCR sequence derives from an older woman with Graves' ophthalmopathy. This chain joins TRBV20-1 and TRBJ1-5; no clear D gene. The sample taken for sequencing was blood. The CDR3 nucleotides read TGCAGTGCTAGTGGATTTAGCAATCAGCCCCAGCATTTT. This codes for CSASGFSNQPQHF.